This note documents a single TCR beta chain sequence. Its specificity is unknown. This could be a read error, since a much larger clone is one nucleotide away. For TCRbeta, the library was prepared with unique molecular identifiers. Each CDR3 protein is one row after TCRdb ran MiXCR on the PCR reads. Of over 200,000 distinct CDR3 sequences listed, approximately 10% are singletons. The CDR3 totals 15 residues. The germline gives CDR1 MDHEN, CDR2 SYDVKM. Losses at the gene ends were 6 bases for V and 0 bases for J; bases not matched to a gene: 3. This sample is part of a study of T-cell reconstitution after alpha-beta-depleted transplantation in children. Study observations and caveats: By about two months after transplant, alpha-beta T cells reportedly arose from several hundred graft clones that had expanded. Recipient T cells and thymic progenitors that survived were the source of the high TCRbeta diversity seen at day 60 in some patients. Among T cells one year after transplant, newly produced cells accounted for most counts and diversity.

The rearrangement joins TRBV28 to TRBJ2-2, with TRBD2 matching 8 bases. This sample comprised PBMCs, obtained before TCRalphabeta/CD19-depleted stem cell transplant. This TCR was recovered from a child less than two years old with acute myeloid leukemia, due to receive a stem cell transplant. CDR3 sequence (DNA): TGTGCCAGCAGCCCGGGACTAGCGAACACCGGGGAGCTGTTTTTT. Translating gives CASSPGLANTGELFF.